Described below is a single T cell receptor beta chain sequence and its context. Its antigen remains unidentified. The input lacks base qualities; no much larger clone sits a single base away. These data belong to a study of pediatric ulcerative colitis (dated by TCRdb to the late 2010s). Concerning the study at large: Of the ulcerative colitis patients, about 7 had pancolitis and two had left-sided colitis, and histology in every patient was consistent with ulcerative colitis. From nine newly diagnosed, treatment-naive pediatric ulcerative colitis patients and a handful of non-IBD control children, paired blood and rectal samples were collected. Using the Pediatric Ulcerative Colitis Activity Index, two patients were classed as having mild disease, four as having moderate disease and three as having acute severe colitis. Broad study findings and their caveats: T cells from blood may have been included in the rectal pinch biopsies, particularly in patients with overt colitis. A couple of rectal CDR3 clonotypes were found in every ulcerative colitis patient but in no control. A couple of patients' blood samples yielded substantially fewer templates for technical reasons and were excluded from blood-rectal overlap analysis. Controls, mild-moderate and acute severe colitis patients were separated by rectal repertoire features, and reduced rectal diversity due to clonal expansions was observed in acute severe colitis. Significantly higher autologous blood-rectal clonal overlap was found in ulcerative colitis patients than in controls, which suggested increased T cell trafficking to inflamed tissue. Because repertoires came from total lymphocyte DNA, patterns in rare subsets such as regulatory T cells may not be reflected. The healthy control group was small, consisting of only four individuals.

Rearranged CDR3 beta regions were amplified from genomic DNA with multiplex V and J primers using the immunoSEQ TRB Survey service. To keep sequencing depth the same across samples, survey-level depth of up to 500,000 reads per sample was applied. The libraries were purified, combined into pools and sequenced with Illumina technology. The study's processing was this. immunoSEQ online tools were used for productive clonality, sample overlap, pairwise scatters, CDR3 beta length, V/D/J gene usage and productiveness. Calculated diversity was defined as the number of unique rearrangements divided by total templates, multiplied by 100, and Shannon and Simpson indices were computed as well. For principal component analysis, Z-score normalized data were analyzed with the R prcomp function and the ggbiplot package. Morisita's index was used to measure clonal overlap between blood and rectum within each subject. Imported from immuneACCESS, the table was reduced by TCRdb to in-frame sequences with V and J called. These copies leave out some clones; in studies compared against another copy, an unresolved V gene accounts for under half, and the cause of the remainder is not known. D and trimming come from the DNA, and the V and J calls and clone size come from that table. The sample table lists some 43,000 clones, 78% of them with a count of one. The ten largest clones add up to around 3.8% of the sample.

During colonoscopy, one to two pinch biopsies were obtained from the rectum for research purposes. Before the diagnostic colonoscopy, none of the ulcerative colitis patients had been given any immunosuppressive medication. Rectal biopsies were digested with proteinase K before DNA isolation. The Wizard kit (Promega) was used to extract genomic DNA from the blood and intestinal samples. The V and J ends are trimmed by 0 bases and 2 bases, leaving 6 bases between them. Its CDR3 holds 14 amino acids, cysteine through phenylalanine. The retained sequence is limited to the CDR3, 42 bases, with the frame set at the first base. The germline V gene (reference sequence) provides CDR1 SEHNR and CDR2 FQNEAQ.

The sample consisted of gut tissue. The chain was built from TRBV7-9 and TRBJ2-3, with the D gene too uncertain to name. This receptor was taken from a girl aged 5 to 17 with moderate ulcerative colitis. The CDR3 protein sequence reads: CASSLAGNTDTQYF. The DNA sequence is given as TGTGCCAGCAGCTTAGCGGGAAACACAGATACGCAGTATTTT.